This T cell receptor beta chain was captured by sequencing in a study of control samples from healthy donors and cancer patients. The assay was immunoSEQ multiplex PCR, and TCRdb's table has in-frame clones only and misses some. Altogether 70,000 or so clones are present, roughly nine tenths being singletons, with the ten largest covering under 20%. The CDR3 is 16 amino acids. Germline V gene data show CDR1 as SGHDN and CDR2 as FVKESK. V was pared by 2 bases and J by 1 base, with 2 bases of the junction left unmatched. Sequenced material: PBMCs. This receptor was taken from a man between 60 and 75 years old with lung cancer. The rearrangement uses TRBV14 and TRBJ2-1; 10 positions agree with TRBD2. In nucleotides, the CDR3 is TGTGCCAGCAGCCAAATTAGCGGGAGGTCCTACAATGAGCAGTTCTTC. Its protein is CASSQISGRSYNEQFF.